This T cell receptor (beta chain) came from a study of shared clonotypes between healthy human individuals. General study points: Sharing across four donors was highest in naive CD4 (approximately 5%) and lowest in memory CD8 (roughly 0.4%).

Only in-frame clones appear in the TCRdb table, and some are missing; sequencing was by immunoSEQ multiplex PCR. The table has 980,000 or so clones, over 75% seen once. About this clone itself: The target antigen is unknown.

The CDR3 runs 15 residues. The J segment lost 7 bases and the V segment lost 4 bases, leaving 7 bases of the junction unmatched. The germline CDR1 and CDR2 sequences are SGHVS and FNYEAQ. The sample consisted of memory CD4+ T cells sorted from blood. Specified subset: CD45RA-negative fraction. The J gene is TRBJ2-7, the V gene TRBV7-6; 13 bases map to TRBD2. This TCR was sampled from a young man in good health. The CDR3 coding sequence is TGTGCCAGCAGCTCCGGACTAGCGGGAGCGGTTGAGCAGTACTTC. Encoded protein: CASSSGLAGAVEQYF. The whole variable domain, filled in from reference TRBV7-6 and TRBJ2-7, reads GAGVSQSPRYKVTKRGQDVALRCDPISGHVSLYWYRQALGQGPEFLTYFNYEAQQDKSGLPNDRFSAERPEGSISTLTIQRTEQRDSAMYRCASSSGLAGAVEQYFGPGTRLTVT.